One and the same sample provided the 17 T cell receptor beta chains below, sequenced in a study of T cells in Graves' hyperthyroidism and ophthalmopathy. Regions amplified from RNA transcripts were the TCR beta CDR3 regions. HTBI primers were used for first-round RT-PCR of the TCR CDR3. TCRdb re-called the multiplex PCR reads with MiXCR, one entry per CDR3 protein. The profile shows 500,000 or so distinct CDR3 sequences, 17% of them singletons. Sequencing was done on a sample of blood. The source of these receptors is a woman between 18 and 30 years old with Graves' ophthalmopathy.

This clonotype was counted ten times or more. The V call is TRBV28, the J call TRBJ1-1; D uncertain. CDR1 and CDR2 from the germline V gene are MDHEN and SYDVKM. V was clipped by 6 bases and J by 1 base, with 18 bases between them. The CDR3 length is 16 residues. The CDR3 region is CASSLAMYGRNTEAFF. DNA for the CDR3: TGTGCCAGCAGCCTAGCCATGTATGGGAGGAACACTGAAGCTTTCTTT.

Ten or more counts support this clonotype. The genes are TRBV11-3 and TRBJ2-4; D remains ambiguous. The germline CDR1 and CDR2 sequences are SGHNT and YENEEA. Trimming pared 5 bases from V and 0 bases from J, leaving 14 bases between. CDR3 size: 16 residues. The CDR3 spells CASSQRQTRAKNIQYF. The CDR3 nucleotides read TGTGCCAGCAGCCAAAGACAAACCAGAGCCAAAAACATTCAGTACTTC.

This clonotype occurred many times. The chain is built from TRBV3-1 and TRBJ2-1, with a tentative D call TRBD2 (6 bases). This CDR3 is 17 amino acids long. In germline, CDR1 is LGHDT, CDR2 YNNKEL (reference sequence). V was clipped by 4 bases and J by 2 bases, with 18 bases between them. The CDR3 sequence: CASSLTTGGGPYNEQFF. CDR3 sequence (DNA): TGTGCCAGCAGCCTGACGACCGGGGGAGGTCCCTACAATGAGCAGTTCTTC.

This chain joins TRBV7-3 and TRBJ2-1; 8 bases are a match to TRBD1. The V segment lost 5 bases and the J segment 6 bases; nucleotides outside the gene matches: 9. The CDR3 has 15 amino acids. Germline V gives CDR1 SGHTA, CDR2 FQGTGA. The CDR3 region is CASSLTGGHGNEQFF. CDR3 sequence (DNA): TGTGCCAGCAGCCTTACAGGGGGACACGGCAATGAGCAGTTCTTC.

This clonotype was counted many times. The V gene is TRBV2, the J gene TRBJ2-1, with 7 bases fitting TRBD2. The CDR3 extends over 15 amino acids. V dropped 6 bases and J dropped 7; count of bases not matched to a gene: 12. Germline V gene lookup returns CDR1 SNHLY and CDR2 FYNNEI. The CDR3 reads CASRDERGRGNEQFF. The CDR3 DNA reads TGTGCCAGCAGGGATGAGCGGGGCCGCGGGAATGAGCAGTTCTTC.

This clonotype was recorded at least ten times. The rearrangement links TRBV29-1 to TRBJ1-1; possible D gene TRBD1, 5 bases. V lost 1 base and J 2 bases, leaving 11 bases between the germline ends. CDR3 size: 14 residues. The germline V gene encodes CDR1 SQVTM and CDR2 ANQGSEA. Written as DNA, the CDR3 is TGCAGCGTTGAAGGGGCAGGGCTTAACACTGAAGCTTTCTTT. Translated: CSVEGAGLNTEAFF.

The chain joins TRBV20-1 to TRBJ2-3; 8 nucleotides match TRBD2. The CDR3 loop spans 15 amino acids. Germline assignment: CDR1 DFQATT and CDR2 SNEGSKA (reference sequence). V trimming: 6 bases; J trimming: 1 base; junction bases outside the gene matches: 9. The DNA of the CDR3 is TGCAGTGCGCCGAAGCGGGGGCCTCGCACAGATACGCAGTATTTT. Protein sequence: CSAPKRGPRTDTQYF.

This clonotype was observed at least ten times. CDR3 coding DNA: TGTGCCACTACAGGGGCTACCTCGACAGATACGCAGTATTTT. This gives the protein CATTGATSTDTQYF. This chain connects TRBV5-6 to TRBJ2-3; TRBD1 matches at 7 bases. The germline CDR1 and CDR2 sequences are SGHDT and YYEEEE. Losses at the gene ends were 9 bases for V and 3 bases for J; bases not matched to a gene: 10. The CDR3 loop spans 14 amino acids.

The chain carries TRBV19 and TRBJ1-1, with TRBD1 matching over 11 bases. The length of the CDR3 is 16 residues. Germline values: CDR1 LNHDA, CDR2 SQIVND (reference sequence). The ends lost 10 bases at V and 7 bases at J; junction bases unmatched: 17. The CDR3 spells CATFAGTGGIWGEAFF. CDR3 sequence (DNA): TGTGCCACTTTCGCCGGGACAGGGGGAATTTGGGGTGAAGCTTTCTTT.

This clonotype was counted ten times or more. The chain recombines TRBV11-2 with TRBJ2-2, with 8 bases aligning to TRBD2. Germline trimming cut 4 bases from V and 5 bases from J; bases unmatched to any gene: 3. The germline V gene encodes CDR1 SGHAT and CDR2 FQNNGV. This CDR3 is 14 amino acids long. In DNA, the CDR3 is TGTGCCAGCAGCTCCCGCGGGGGGACCGGGGAGCTGTTTTTT. This encodes CASSSRGGTGELFF.

The chain recombines TRBV20-1 with TRBJ2-2; 9 positions match TRBD2. The V and J ends lost 2 bases and 7 bases, in that order; junction bases with no gene match: 8. Germline CDR1 and CDR2: DFQATT and SNEGSKA (reference sequence). The CDR3 spans 15 residues. The CDR3 sequence is CSARRRGGPVGELFF. For the CDR3, the DNA is TGCAGTGCTAGAAGGCGGGGGGGCCCGGTCGGGGAGCTGTTTTTT.

This clonotype was detected only a few times. V is TRBV7-3 and J is TRBJ2-5, with 8 nucleotides matching TRBD2. The CDR3 loop spans 15 amino acids. V gave up 3 bases and J gave up 1 base; unmatched junction bases: 4. Germline CDR1 reads SGHTA; CDR2 reads FQGTGA. CDR3 nucleotide sequence: TGTGCCAGCAGCTTTCTAGCGGGCATCCAAGAGACCCAGTACTTC. It translates to CASSFLAGIQETQYF.

This chain joins TRBV4-3 and TRBJ2-5; 9 nucleotides line up with TRBD2. The germline V gene has CDR1 LGHNA and CDR2 YSLEER. This CDR3 comprises 17 residues. V was clipped by 2 bases and J by 1 base; unmatched bases: 8. CDR3 in amino acids: CASSQRASGDLQETQYF. The CDR3 nucleotides are TGCGCCAGCAGCCAACGGGCTAGCGGGGACCTCCAAGAGACCCAGTACTTC.

Comment on this clonotype: In this CDR3 the conserved last residue, phenylalanine or tryptophan, is missing, so a read error is likely. The chain carries TRBV4-1 and TRBJ1-1, with D uncertain. V lost 4 bases, J lost 4 bases, and 7 bases lay in between. In germline, CDR1 is MGHRA, CDR2 YSYEKL. The CDR3 totals 12 residues. In DNA form, the CDR3 reads TGCGCCAGCAGCCGACCGGGCACTGAAGCTTTCCTT. Protein sequence: CASSRPGTEAFL.

The chain links TRBV6-2 or TRBV6-3 to TRBJ2-1, with 7 bases identical to TRBD2. V gave up 7 bases and J gave up 4 bases; unmatched junction bases: 7. This CDR3 contains 14 residues. Germline V gene sequence: CDR1 MNHEY, CDR2 SVGEGT. For the CDR3, the DNA is TGTGCCAGCAATTGGGACTACGAGTACAATGAGCAGTTCTTC. Its translation: CASNWDYEYNEQFF.

The gene calls are TRBV6-6 and TRBJ2-7; 7 positions agree with TRBD1. J gave up 6 bases and V 2 bases, and 7 bases lay outside the gene matches. In germline, CDR1 is MNHNY, CDR2 SVGAGI (reference sequence). The CDR3 runs 14 residues. CDR3: CASSYGTVPSEQYF. The DNA of the CDR3 is TGTGCCAGCAGTTACGGGACAGTGCCTTCCGAGCAGTACTTC.

This clonotype was seen at least ten times. The genes are TRBV6-2 or TRBV6-3 and TRBJ2-7; D assignment may be TRBD1 or TRBD2 (5 bases each). This CDR3 contains 15 residues. V was pared by 2 bases and J by 4 bases, with 15 bases between. Germline loops: CDR1 MNHEY, CDR2 SVGEGT. CDR3 protein: CASSYVRGARYEQYF. The CDR3 nucleotides are TGTGCCAGCAGTTACGTGAGGGGCGCCCGGTACGAGCAGTACTTC.